The T cell receptor (beta chain) under discussion was sequenced for a study of PD-1 blockade in mismatch repair-deficient tumors (dated by TCRdb to about 2017). For the study in its entirety: The trial enrolled under 90 consecutive patients with approximately eleven mismatch repair-deficient cancer types between 2013 and late 2016, all previously treated and progressing. Tumor-associated T cell clones were tracked in the peripheral blood of patients responding to PD-1 blockade by deep sequencing of TCR CDR3 regions. Study-wide findings and limitations: Clones residing in the tumor, which were often undetectable in blood before treatment, expanded quickly after pembrolizumab and then contracted, generally before radiologic responses.

For CDR1 and CDR2, the germline V gene (reference sequence) lists MNHEY and SMNVEV. From its cysteine to its phenylalanine, the CDR3 spans 14 amino acids. Only the CDR3 DNA is retained, 42 bases long and in frame from the first base. Trimming at the junction amounts to 5 bases on V and 7 bases on J, and the germline ends lie 15 bases apart. A note on this clone: Its recognized antigen is unknown. Base-call qualities are not available, and no considerably larger clone is one nucleotide away.

Libraries came from the immunoSEQ multiplex PCR assay. The immuneACCESS repertoire file appears here via TCRdb, limited to in-frame rearrangements. These files lack a portion of the clones; in checked studies, under half of the deficit traces to unresolved V genes, and the cause of the others is not known. The sample has tens of thousands of clones on record, around 84% of them singletons. The ten largest clones represent under 3.5% of the sample. This sample's time point label indicates: peripheral blood before pembrolizumab. For every enrolled patient, mismatch repair deficiency was confirmed by either polymerase chain reaction or immunohistochemistry. TCR sequencing was carried out for three patients who responded to pembrolizumab therapy. The phase II trial prospectively evaluated PD-1 blockade with pembrolizumab in advanced mismatch repair-deficient cancers, independent of tissue of origin. Peripheral blood T cell samples were collected serially, before PD-1 blockade began and at several time points afterward. The timing of each blood sample was reported as weeks after the first dose of pembrolizumab.

The sample consisted of PBMCs, taken before pembrolizumab treatment. The sequence was collected from an adult with mismatch repair-deficient cancer. This sequence uses TRBV27 and TRBJ2-1, and the D gene may be TRBD2, 6 bases matching. The CDR3 protein sequence reads: CASSPETSRNEQFF. The sequenced DNA: TGTGCCAGCAGTCCCGAGACTAGTCGGAATGAGCAGTTCTTC.